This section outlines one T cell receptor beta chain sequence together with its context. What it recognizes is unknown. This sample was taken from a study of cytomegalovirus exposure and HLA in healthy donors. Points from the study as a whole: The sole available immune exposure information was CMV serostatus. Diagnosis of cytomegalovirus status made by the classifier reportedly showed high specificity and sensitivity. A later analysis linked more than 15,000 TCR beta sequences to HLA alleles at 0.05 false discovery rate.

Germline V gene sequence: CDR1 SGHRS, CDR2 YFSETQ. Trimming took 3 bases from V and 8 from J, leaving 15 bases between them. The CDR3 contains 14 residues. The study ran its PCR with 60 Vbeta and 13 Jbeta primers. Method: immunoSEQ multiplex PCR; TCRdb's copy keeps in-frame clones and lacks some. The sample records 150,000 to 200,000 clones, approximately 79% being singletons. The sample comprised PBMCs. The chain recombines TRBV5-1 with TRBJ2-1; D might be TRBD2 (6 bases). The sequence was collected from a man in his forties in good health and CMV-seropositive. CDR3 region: CASSWASAGDEQFF. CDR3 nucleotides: TGCGCCAGCAGCTGGGCTAGCGCCGGCGATGAGCAGTTCTTC. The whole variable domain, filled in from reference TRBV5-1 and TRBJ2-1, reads KAGVTQTPRYLIKTRGQQVTLSCSPISGHRSVSWYQQTPGQGLQFLFEYFSETQRNKGNFPGRFSGRQFSNSRSEMNVSTLELGDSALYLCASSWASAGDEQFFGPGTRLTVL.